This TCR beta chain comes out of a study of blood T cell repertoires in COVID-19. Some clones are missing from TCRdb's copy, which holds only in-frame ones; the method was immunoSEQ multiplex PCR. The table shows about 220,000 clones, with about four fifths occurring only once. This receptor was taken from a woman in her 50s who had been exposed to COVID-19. Sequenced material: PBMCs or T cells enriched from blood (not recorded which).

In DNA form, the CDR3 reads TGTGCCATCTCCGCGGGGGGTAACACTGAAGCTTTCTTT. Residues: CAISAGGNTEAFF. This sequence joins TRBV10-3 and TRBJ1-1; TRBD1 might be the D (5 bases). CDR3 length: 13 residues. Germline CDR1 is ENHRY and CDR2 is SYGVKD. Trimming removed 8 bases from V and 2 bases from J, with 12 bases in between.